The clone carrying this T cell receptor beta chain was seen ten or more times. The antigen is undetermined. The germline CDR1 and CDR2 sequences are SGHDN and FVKESK. CDR3 length equals 15 residues. Trimming pared 0 bases from V and 7 bases from J, leaving 10 bases between. As every portion of the isolated RNA was reverse transcribed, the sequencing read expressed TCRB transcripts. Sequencing was performed with immunoSEQ multiplex PCR; in TCRdb, only in-frame clones are kept and a portion is missing. This table has just under 150,000 clones, about 13% appearing once. The source of the sample is a study of beta chain features in type 1 diabetes. The study's findings and limits: Shortening that was moderate but significant affected the TCRB CDR3s of Type 1 diabetes patients in all four CD4+ subsets. PCR might favor shorter templates, equally in patients and controls.

This sequence was found in a man aged 18 to 29 with type 1 diabetes. The chain has TRBV14 and TRBJ1-6; D ambiguous. Sequenced: central memory CD4+ T cells from blood. The CDR3 is CASSQERVRNSPLHF. Written as DNA, the CDR3 is TGTGCCAGCAGCCAAGAAAGGGTCCGGAATTCACCCCTCCACTTT.